These T cell receptor beta chains were read from a single sample in a study of technical replicates of blood from several donors. Assay used: immunoSEQ multiplex PCR; TCRdb lists only in-frame clones, some missing. The table lists tens of thousands of clones, around 92% of them singletons. Sequenced material: T cells isolated from PBMCs. These receptors all come from a human donor in good health. Each CDR3 is given with its conserved first and last residue. The D gene is left open where the match is weak. Clone size is given for some rows only: seen once, a few or many times, or a class if the clone is expanded.

size | J | V | D | DNA | CDR3
NA | TRBJ2-2 | TRBV11-3 | TRBD1 | TGTGCCAGCAGCTCAAGACAGGGGGCGACCGGGGAGCTGTTTTTT | CASSSRQGATGELFF
NA | TRBJ1-1 | TRBV20-1 | NA | TGCAGTGCTTCCAACGGGAATGAAGCTTTCTTT | CSASNGNEAFF
NA | TRBJ1-2 | TRBV18 | TRBD1 | TGTGCCAGCTCACCCAGAAAGGGGGCGAGTCTAGGCGGCTACACCTTC | CASSPRKGASLGGYTF
NA | TRBJ1-3 | TRBV4-1 | NA | TGCGCCAGCAGCCGGGGGGGAGCAAAGAATCTTGGAAACACCATATATTTT | CASSRGGAKNLGNTIYF
few | TRBJ1-6 | TRBV6-5 | NA | TGTGCCAGCAGTTACTCGATACAGGGCGATTCACCCCTCCACTTT | CASSYSIQGDSPLHF
NA | TRBJ2-7 | TRBV10-1 | TRBD1 | TGCGCCAGCAGCTACCAACGGGACAGGGGACTCTACGAGCAGTACTTC | CASSYQRDRGLYEQYF
NA | TRBJ2-3 | TRBV7-2 | TRBD2 | TGTGCCAGCAGCTTAGGACTAGCGGTGGATACGCAGTATTTT | CASSLGLAVDTQYF
NA | TRBJ1-5 | TRBV28 | NA | TGTGCCGGCGGGACGGCCGGGGCCCTAAGCAATCAGCCCCAGCATTTT | CAGGTAGALSNQPQHF
NA | TRBJ1-2 | TRBV7-9 | NA | TGTGCCAGCAGGTTTAATGTCTACGGCTACACCTTC | CASRFNVYGYTF
once | TRBJ2-7 | TRBV30 | NA | TGTGCCTGGCCCTGGACTAAAAAAAGTTCCTACGAGCAGTACTTC | CAWPWTKKSSYEQYF
few | TRBJ2-7 | TRBV19 | TRBD2 | TGTGCCAGTAGGCGACTAGCGGCCCCTCCCTACGAGCAGTACTTC | CASRRLAAPPYEQYF
NA | TRBJ1-4 | TRBV10-3 | TRBD1 | TGTGCCATCGCCGACAGGGGTGGTGAAAAACTGTTTTTT | CAIADRGGEKLFF
once | TRBJ2-7 | TRBV6-1 | NA | TGTGCCAGCAGTCCAATACAGGATCCCCCCTACGAGCAGTACTTC | CASSPIQDPPYEQYF
NA | TRBJ2-7 | TRBV6-6 | NA | TGTGCCAGCAGTTACGATAGGGGCTACGAGCAGTACTTC | CASSYDRGYEQYF
NA | TRBJ2-3 | TRBV19 | NA | TGTGCCAGTAGCGACTGGCGGAGCACAGATACGCAGTATTTT | CASSDWRSTDTQYF
NA | TRBJ1-1 | TRBV6-6 | NA | TGTGCCAGCATCCGCCTAGGACAGCTTAAACGGGAAGCTTTCTTT | CASIRLGQLKREAFF
NA | TRBJ1-6 | TRBV5-8 | TRBD1 | TGTGCCAGCAGCTTCGGGACAGGAGGTTCACCCCTCCACTTT | CASSFGTGGSPLHF
NA | TRBJ2-7 | TRBV4-2 | NA | TGTGCCAGCAGAGAGGCAAGTTCCCACGAGCAGTACTTC | CASREASSHEQYF
NA | TRBJ1-2 | TRBV5-1 | NA | TGCGCCAGCAGCTTGTGGCAGGGAAACTATGGCTACACCTTC | CASSLWQGNYGYTF
NA | TRBJ2-2 | TRBV5-4 | TRBD2 | TGTGCCAGCAACCAACTAGCGGGAGGCACCGGGGAGCTGTTTTTT | CASNQLAGGTGELFF
NA | TRBJ1-2 | TRBV7-9 | TRBD1 | TGTGCCAGCAGCTCGACAGGGTTCGCTGGCTACACCTTC | CASSSTGFAGYTF
NA | TRBJ2-3 | TRBV9 | TRBD2 | TGTGCCAGCAGCCCCCGACTAGCGGGGGCGACTAGCACAGATACGCAGTATTTT | CASSPRLAGATSTDTQYF
NA | TRBJ2-2 | TRBV11-2 | NA | TGTGCCAGCAGCTTACAGGGGCGGAACACCGGGGAGCTGTTTTTT | CASSLQGRNTGELFF
NA | TRBJ2-5 | TRBV14 | NA | TGTGCCAGCAGCCTCATGACAGGGAGGCAGACCCAGTACTTC | CASSLMTGRQTQYF
NA | TRBJ1-1 | TRBV5-4 | TRBD1 | TGTGCCAGCAGCACAGCCCAGGGGGCCTTTACGGACACTGAAGCTTTCTTT | CASSTAQGAFTDTEAFF
NA | TRBJ2-1 | TRBV5-1 | TRBD2 | TGCGCCAGCAGCCCCGGGACTAGCGCATACTACAATGAGCAGTTCTTC | CASSPGTSAYYNEQFF